This passage covers 8 T cell receptor beta chains from one sample sequenced in a study of T cell responses to AZD1222 COVID-19 vaccine. Data came from immunoSEQ multiplex PCR; TCRdb stores just in-frame clones and leaves some out. The sample lists 120,000 to 150,000 clones, about 91% occurring once. The specimen was peripheral blood, collected on day 0 of MenACWY control vaccination. Source of these receptors: an adult in good health.

This chain uses TRBV27 with TRBJ2-6, with D perhaps given as TRBD1 or TRBD2 (5 bases each). The V gene's germline CDR1 is MNHEY and CDR2 SMNVEV (reference sequence). The CDR3 extends over 15 amino acids. V lost 3 bases and J lost 5, with 11 bases in between. The CDR3 nucleotides are TGTGCCAGCAGTTTGATCGGGGCCCGGGCCAACGTCCTGACTTTC. Translation: CASSLIGARANVLTF. The full variable domain, its missing parts supplied by reference TRBV27 and TRBJ2-6, is EAQVTQNPRYLITVTGKKLTVTCSQNMNHEYMSWYRQDPGLGLRQIYYSMNVEVTDKGDVPEGYKVSRKEKRNFPLILESPSPNQTSLYFCASSLIGARANVLTFGAGSRLTVL.

V and J are TRBV19 and TRBJ2-1; 16 nucleotides align to TRBD2. There are 17 residues in the CDR3. Germline CDR1 and CDR2: LNHDA and SQIVND (reference sequence). V lost 1 base to trimming and J lost 9 bases; unmatched junction nucleotides: 6. The CDR3 nucleotides read TGTGCCAGTAGTATAGCGGGACTAGCGGGAGGGCAAGGTGAGCAGTTCTTC. Its translation: CASSIAGLAGGQGEQFF.

V usage is TRBV7-2 and J usage is TRBJ2-2; D may be TRBD2 (7 bases). Germline V gene sequence: CDR1 SGHTA, CDR2 FQGNSA. Deletions cut 0 bases from V and 4 bases from J, with 9 bases between. CDR3 size: 15 residues. CDR3 in amino acids: CASSLAGGLTGELFF. For the CDR3, the DNA is TGTGCCAGCAGCTTAGCGGGGGGGCTCACCGGGGAGCTGTTTTTT.

The chain recombines TRBV4-1 with TRBJ1-5; D gene uncertain. Trimming pared 3 bases from V and 0 bases from J, leaving 9 bases between. CDR1 and CDR2 from the germline V gene are MGHRA and YSYEKL. The CDR3 extends over 15 amino acids. The CDR3 DNA reads TGCGCCAGCAGCCAGGGTACAGTTAGCAATCAGCCCCAGCATTTT. This codes for CASSQGTVSNQPQHF.

The chain recombines TRBV4-1 with TRBJ1-2; 7 bases line up with TRBD1. CDR1 and CDR2 from the germline V gene are MGHRA and YSYEKL. The CDR3 contains 15 residues. Losses at the gene ends were 4 bases for V and 5 bases for J; bases not matched to a gene: 10. CDR3 protein: CASSPGDRDEYGYTF. Written as DNA, the CDR3 is TGCGCCAGCAGCCCCGGTGACAGGGATGAGTATGGCTACACCTTC.

V usage is TRBV5-1 and J usage is TRBJ1-4; 10 nucleotides agree with TRBD1. CDR3 length equals 14 residues. The V gene end was trimmed by 4 bases and the J gene end by 7 bases; junction bases not matched to a gene: 4. The germline CDR1 and CDR2 sequences are SGHRS and YFSETQ. CDR3 residues: CASSRDRGLEKLFF. CDR3 DNA: TGCGCCAGCAGCCGAGACAGGGGGCTTGAAAAACTGTTTTTT.

The genes are TRBV3-1 (or the pseudogene TRBV3-2) and TRBJ1-2, with D hard to call. Trimming pared 8 bases from V and 8 bases from J, leaving 12 bases between. The CDR3 runs 11 residues. The germline gives CDR1 LGHDT, CDR2 YNNKEL (reference sequence). The CDR3 sequence is CASDGRRGYTF. CDR3 coding DNA: TGTGCCAGCGACGGACGCAGGGGCTACACCTTC.

The chain carries TRBV4-1 and TRBJ2-5, with no clear D. V dropped 1 base and J dropped 4 bases, with 16 bases sitting between them. This CDR3 has 16 residues. CDR1 is MGHRA and CDR2 is YSYEKL in the germline V gene. CDR3: CASSQAGAPGRETQYF. The CDR3 bases are TGCGCCAGCAGCCAAGCTGGAGCGCCTGGTCGAGAGACCCAGTACTTC.